The clone carrying this T cell receptor beta chain occurred once. This sample is drawn from a study of blood T cells in healthy people across ages. CDR1 is SGHDT and CDR2 is YYEEEE in the germline V gene. V was pared by 2 bases and J by 1 base, with 3 bases of the junction left unmatched. The CDR3 covers 15 residues. A second PCR of roughly 7 to 11 cycles used a sample-barcoded 5' primer and a J-beta primer mix. Each CDR3 protein gets one entry after TCRdb re-called the 5' RACE reads with MiXCR. The table shows about 1.6 million distinct CDR3 sequences, with around 35% occurring only once. The genes are TRBV5-6 and TRBJ1-2; 9 nucleotides line up with TRBD1. This receptor was obtained from a woman aged 25 to 39 in good health. Specimen: blood. The CDR3 coding sequence is TGTGCCAGCAGCTTTTTGGGACAGGGTAACTATGGCTACACCTTC. Amino acids: CASSFLGQGNYGYTF.